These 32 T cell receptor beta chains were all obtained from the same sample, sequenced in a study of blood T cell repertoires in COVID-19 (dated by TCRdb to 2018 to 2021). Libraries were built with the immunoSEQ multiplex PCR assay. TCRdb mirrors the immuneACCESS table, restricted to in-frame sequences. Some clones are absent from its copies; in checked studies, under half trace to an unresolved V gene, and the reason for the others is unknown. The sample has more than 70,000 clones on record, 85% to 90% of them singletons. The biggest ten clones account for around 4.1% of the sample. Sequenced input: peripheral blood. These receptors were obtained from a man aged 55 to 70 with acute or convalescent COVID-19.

CDR3 residues: CASSPLGTGSNEKLFF. In DNA, the CDR3 is TGTGCCAGCTCACCTCTTGGGACAGGCTCTAATGAAAAACTGTTTTTT. This chain links TRBV18 with TRBJ1-4; 8 bases are shared with TRBD1. The V gene's germline CDR1 is KGHSH and CDR2 LQKENI. The V and J ends lost 3 bases and 3 bases, in that order; junction bases with no gene match: 6. This CDR3 comprises 16 residues.

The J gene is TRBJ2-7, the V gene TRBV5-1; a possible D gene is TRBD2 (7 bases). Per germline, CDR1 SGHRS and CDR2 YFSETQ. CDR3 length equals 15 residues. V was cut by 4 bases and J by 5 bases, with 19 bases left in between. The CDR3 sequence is CASSRGAGAQDEQYF. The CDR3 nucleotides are TGCGCCAGCAGCCGGGGGGCAGGGGCTCAGGACGAGCAGTACTTC. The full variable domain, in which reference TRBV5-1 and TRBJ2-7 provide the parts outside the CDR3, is KAGVTQTPRYLIKTRGQQVTLSCSPISGHRSVSWYQQTPGQGLQFLFEYFSETQRNKGNFPGRFSGRQFSNSRSEMNVSTLELGDSALYLCASSRGAGAQDEQYFGPGTRLTVT.

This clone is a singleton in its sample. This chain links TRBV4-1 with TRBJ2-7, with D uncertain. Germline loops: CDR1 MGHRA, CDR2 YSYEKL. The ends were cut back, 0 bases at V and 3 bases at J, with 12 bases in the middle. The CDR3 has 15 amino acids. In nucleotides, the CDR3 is TGCGCCAGCAGCCAAGATAGTGCAGCGATCTACGAGCAGTACTTC. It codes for CASSQDSAAIYEQYF.

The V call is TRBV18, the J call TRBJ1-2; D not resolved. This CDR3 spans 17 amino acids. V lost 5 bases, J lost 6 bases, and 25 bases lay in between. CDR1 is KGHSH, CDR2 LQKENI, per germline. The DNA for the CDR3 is TGTGCCAGCTCATTCGAGATTCCCGGTGTTAACAGCCATGGCTACACCTTC. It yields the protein CASSFEIPGVNSHGYTF.

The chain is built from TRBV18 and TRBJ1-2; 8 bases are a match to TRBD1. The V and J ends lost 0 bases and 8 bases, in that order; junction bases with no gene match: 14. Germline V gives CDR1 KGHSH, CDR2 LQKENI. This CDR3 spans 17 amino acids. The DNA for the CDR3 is TGTGCCAGCTCACCACCCAAGGACAGGGCGTCTCCTGGGGGCTACACCTTC. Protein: CASSPPKDRASPGGYTF.

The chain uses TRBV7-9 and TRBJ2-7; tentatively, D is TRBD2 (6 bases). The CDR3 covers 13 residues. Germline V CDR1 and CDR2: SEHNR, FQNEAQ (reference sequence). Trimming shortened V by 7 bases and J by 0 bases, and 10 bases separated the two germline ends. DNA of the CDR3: TGTGCCAGCATAGCGGACTACTCCTACGAGCAGTACTTC. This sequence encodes CASIADYSYEQYF.

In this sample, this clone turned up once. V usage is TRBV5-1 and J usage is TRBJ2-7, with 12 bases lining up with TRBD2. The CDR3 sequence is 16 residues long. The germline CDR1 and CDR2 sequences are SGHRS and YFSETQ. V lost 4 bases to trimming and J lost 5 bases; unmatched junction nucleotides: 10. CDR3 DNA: TGCGCCAGCAGCACCTCGACTAGCGGGAGATTCAACGAGCAGTACTTC. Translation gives CASSTSTSGRFNEQYF.

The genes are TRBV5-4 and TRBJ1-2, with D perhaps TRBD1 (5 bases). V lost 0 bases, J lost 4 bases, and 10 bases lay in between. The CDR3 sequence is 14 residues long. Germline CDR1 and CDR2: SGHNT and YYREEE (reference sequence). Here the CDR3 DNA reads TGTGCCAGCAGCTTGGGCACAGGCCCCTATGGCTACACCTTC. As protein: CASSLGTGPYGYTF.

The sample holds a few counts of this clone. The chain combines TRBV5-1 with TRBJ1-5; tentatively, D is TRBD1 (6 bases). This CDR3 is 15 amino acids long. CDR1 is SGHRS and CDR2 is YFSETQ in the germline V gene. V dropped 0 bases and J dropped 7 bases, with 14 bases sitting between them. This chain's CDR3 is CASSLAGTGSQPQHF. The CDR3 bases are TGCGCCAGCAGCTTGGCCGGCACAGGGAGCCAGCCCCAGCATTTT.

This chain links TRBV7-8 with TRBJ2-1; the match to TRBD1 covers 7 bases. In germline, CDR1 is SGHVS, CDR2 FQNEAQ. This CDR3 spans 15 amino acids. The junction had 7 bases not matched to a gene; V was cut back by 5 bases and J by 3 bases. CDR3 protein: CASSARQGDYNEQFF. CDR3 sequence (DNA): TGTGCCAGCAGCGCAAGGCAGGGGGACTACAATGAGCAGTTCTTC.

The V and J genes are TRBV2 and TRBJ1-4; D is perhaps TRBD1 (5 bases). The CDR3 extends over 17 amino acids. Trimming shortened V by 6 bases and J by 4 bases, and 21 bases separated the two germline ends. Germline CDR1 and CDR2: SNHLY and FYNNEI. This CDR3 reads CASRNTNWGGSNEKLFF. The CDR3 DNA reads TGTGCCAGCAGGAATACCAACTGGGGCGGGAGTAATGAAAAACTGTTTTTT.

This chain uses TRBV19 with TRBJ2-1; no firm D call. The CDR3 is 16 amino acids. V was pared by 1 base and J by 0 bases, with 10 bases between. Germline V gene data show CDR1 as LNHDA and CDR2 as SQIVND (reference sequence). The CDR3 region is CASSIAAWSSYNEQFF. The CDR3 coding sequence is TGTGCCAGTAGTATAGCAGCCTGGAGCTCCTACAATGAGCAGTTCTTC.

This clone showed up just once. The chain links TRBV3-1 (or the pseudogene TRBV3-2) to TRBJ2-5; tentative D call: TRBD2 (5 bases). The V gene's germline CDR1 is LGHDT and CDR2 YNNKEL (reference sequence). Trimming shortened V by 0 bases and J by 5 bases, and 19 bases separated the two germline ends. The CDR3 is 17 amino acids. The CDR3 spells CASSQEGSLVGLETQYF. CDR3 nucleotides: TGTGCCAGCAGCCAAGAGGGGAGCCTAGTTGGTCTGGAGACCCAGTACTTC.

CDR3: CASRAEMNTEAFF. The CDR3 nucleotides read TGCGCCAGCAGAGCTGAAATGAACACTGAAGCTTTCTTT. This chain joins TRBV5-1 and TRBJ1-1; no definite D call. Germline-derived CDR1 and CDR2 are SGHRS and YFSETQ. The CDR3 is 13 amino acids. V was clipped by 5 bases and J by 0 bases, with 8 bases between them. The variable domain in full, completed from reference TRBV5-1 and TRBJ1-1, reads KAGVTQTPRYLIKTRGQQVTLSCSPISGHRSVSWYQQTPGQGLQFLFEYFSETQRNKGNFPGRFSGRQFSNSRSEMNVSTLELGDSALYLCASRAEMNTEAFFGQGTRLTVV.

The CDR3 nucleotides are TGTGCCAGCAGTTCTCCCGGGACAGGGGTAACCGGGGAGCTGTTTTTT. It yields the protein CASSSPGTGVTGELFF. The rearrangement uses TRBV27 and TRBJ2-2; 10 positions match TRBD1. From germline, CDR1 is MNHEY and CDR2 SMNVEV (reference sequence). The ends lost 4 bases at V and 5 bases at J; junction bases unmatched: 7. The CDR3 covers 16 residues.

Written as DNA, the CDR3 is TGTGCCAGTAGTCCCCCCGGGACTGGCACTGAAGCTTTCTTT. This codes for CASSPPGTGTEAFF. The chain carries TRBV19 and TRBJ1-1, with D possibly TRBD1 on 5 matching bases. CDR3 length: 14 residues. CDR1 and CDR2 (germline): LNHDA, SQIVND (reference sequence). The V gene lost 5 bases and the J gene lost 4 bases, with 14 bases spanning the gap.

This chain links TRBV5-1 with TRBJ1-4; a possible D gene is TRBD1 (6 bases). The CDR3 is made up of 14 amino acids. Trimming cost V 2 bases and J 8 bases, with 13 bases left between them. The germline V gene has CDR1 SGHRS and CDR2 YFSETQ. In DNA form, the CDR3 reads TGCGCCAGCAGCTTAAACAGGGCCGACGAAAAACTGTTTTTT. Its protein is CASSLNRADEKLFF.

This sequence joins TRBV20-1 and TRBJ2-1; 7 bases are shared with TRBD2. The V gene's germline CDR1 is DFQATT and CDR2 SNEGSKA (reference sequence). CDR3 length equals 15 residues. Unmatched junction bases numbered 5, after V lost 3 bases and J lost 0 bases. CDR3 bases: TGCAGTGCTAGTGGGCTAGCGGCCTCCTACAATGAGCAGTTCTTC. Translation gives CSASGLAASYNEQFF.

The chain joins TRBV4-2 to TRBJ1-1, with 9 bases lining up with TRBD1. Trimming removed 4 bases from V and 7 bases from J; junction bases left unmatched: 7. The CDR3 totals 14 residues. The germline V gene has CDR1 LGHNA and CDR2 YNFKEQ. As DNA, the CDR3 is TGTGCCAGCAGCCCACCGGACAGGGGCAGTGAAGCTTTCTTT. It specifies CASSPPDRGSEAFF.

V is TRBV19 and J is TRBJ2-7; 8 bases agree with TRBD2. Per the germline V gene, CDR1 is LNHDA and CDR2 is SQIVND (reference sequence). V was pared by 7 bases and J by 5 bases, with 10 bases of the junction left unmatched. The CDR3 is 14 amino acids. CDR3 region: CASTGGDFSDEQYF. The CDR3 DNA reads TGTGCCAGTACCGGGGGGGACTTTAGCGACGAGCAGTACTTC.

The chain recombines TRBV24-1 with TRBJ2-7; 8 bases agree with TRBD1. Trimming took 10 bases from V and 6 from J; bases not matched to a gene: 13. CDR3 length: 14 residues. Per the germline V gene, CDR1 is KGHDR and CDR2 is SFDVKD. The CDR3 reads CATNQWDRLAEQYF. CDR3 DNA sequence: TGTGCCACAAATCAATGGGACAGGCTGGCCGAGCAGTACTTC.

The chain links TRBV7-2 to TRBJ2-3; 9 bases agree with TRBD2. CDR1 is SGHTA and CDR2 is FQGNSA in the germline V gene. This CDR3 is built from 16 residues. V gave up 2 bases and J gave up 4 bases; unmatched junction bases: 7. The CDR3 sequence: CASSLYGGGASDTQYF. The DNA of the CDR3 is TGTGCCAGCAGCTTATATGGCGGGGGGGCGTCAGATACGCAGTATTTT. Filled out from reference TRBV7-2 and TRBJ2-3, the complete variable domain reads GAGVSQSPSNKVTEKGKDVELRCDPISGHTALYWYRQSLGQGLEFLIYFQGNSAPDKSGLPSDRFSAERTGGSVSTLTIQRTQQEDSAVYLCASSLYGGGASDTQYFGPGTRLTVL.

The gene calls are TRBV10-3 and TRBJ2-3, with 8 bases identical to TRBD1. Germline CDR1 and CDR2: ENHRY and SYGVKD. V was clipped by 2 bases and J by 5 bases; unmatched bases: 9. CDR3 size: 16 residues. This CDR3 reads CAISETQGAGGDTQYF. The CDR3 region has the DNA TGTGCCATCAGTGAGACTCAGGGGGCCGGTGGAGATACGCAGTATTTT.

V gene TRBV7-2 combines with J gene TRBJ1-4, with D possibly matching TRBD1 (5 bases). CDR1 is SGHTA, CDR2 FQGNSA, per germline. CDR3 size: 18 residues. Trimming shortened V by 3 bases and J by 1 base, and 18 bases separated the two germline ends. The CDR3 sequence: CASSFTGGGIGTNEKLFF. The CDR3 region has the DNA TGTGCCAGCAGCTTTACCGGGGGAGGGATCGGAACTAATGAAAAACTGTTTTTT.

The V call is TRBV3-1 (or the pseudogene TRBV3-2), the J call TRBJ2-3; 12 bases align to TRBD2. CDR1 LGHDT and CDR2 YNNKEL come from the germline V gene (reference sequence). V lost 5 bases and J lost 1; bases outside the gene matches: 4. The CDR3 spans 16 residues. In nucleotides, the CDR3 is TGTGCCAGCAGCGCCCGACTAGCGGGGGGCACAGATACGCAGTATTTT. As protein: CASSARLAGGTDTQYF.

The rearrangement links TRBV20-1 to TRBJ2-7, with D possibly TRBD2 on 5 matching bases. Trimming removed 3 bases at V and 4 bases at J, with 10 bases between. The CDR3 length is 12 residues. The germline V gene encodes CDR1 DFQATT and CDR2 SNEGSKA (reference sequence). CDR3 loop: CSASPERYEQYF. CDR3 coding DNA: TGCAGTGCTAGTCCAGAGCGGTACGAGCAGTACTTC.

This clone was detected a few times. This CDR3 reads CASSLQGIAGNTIYF. CDR3 in DNA: TGTGCCAGCAGCTTACAGGGCATCGCTGGAAACACCATATATTTT. The V call is TRBV7-8, the J call TRBJ1-3, with D perhaps matching TRBD1 (5 bases). The length of the CDR3 is 15 residues. Germline CDR1 and CDR2: SGHVS and FQNEAQ. V was shortened by 2 bases and J by 2 bases, with 10 bases between the two germline ends.

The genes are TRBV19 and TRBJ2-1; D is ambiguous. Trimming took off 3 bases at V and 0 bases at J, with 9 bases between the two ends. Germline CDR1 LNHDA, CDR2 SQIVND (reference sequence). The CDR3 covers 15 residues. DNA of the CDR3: TGTGCCAGTAGTATTAGCCACCGCTCCTACAATGAGCAGTTCTTC. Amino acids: CASSISHRSYNEQFF.

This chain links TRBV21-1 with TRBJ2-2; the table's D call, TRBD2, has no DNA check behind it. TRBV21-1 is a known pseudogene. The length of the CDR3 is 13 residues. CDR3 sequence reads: CARGATNTGELFF. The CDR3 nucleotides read TGTGCCAGGGGAGCTACGAACACCGGGGAGCTGTTTTTT.

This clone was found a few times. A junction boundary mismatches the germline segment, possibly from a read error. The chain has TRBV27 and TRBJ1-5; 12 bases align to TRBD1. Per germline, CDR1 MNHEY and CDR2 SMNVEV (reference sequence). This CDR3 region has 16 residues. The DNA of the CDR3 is TGTGCCAGTCGCTTCTCCGGGACAGGGGGCTATCAGGCCCAGCATTTT. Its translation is CASRFSGTGGYQAQHF.

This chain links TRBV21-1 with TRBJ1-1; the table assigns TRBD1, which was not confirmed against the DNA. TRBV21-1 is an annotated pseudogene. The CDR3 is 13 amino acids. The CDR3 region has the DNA TGTGCCAGCGCGGACAGGGAGGCCCCTGAAGCTTTCTTT. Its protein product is CASADREAPEAFF.

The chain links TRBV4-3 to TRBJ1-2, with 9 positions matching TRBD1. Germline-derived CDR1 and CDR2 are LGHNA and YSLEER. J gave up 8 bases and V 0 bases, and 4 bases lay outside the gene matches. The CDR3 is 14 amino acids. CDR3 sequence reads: CASSQEGTGRGYTF. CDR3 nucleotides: TGCGCCAGCAGCCAAGAAGGGACAGGGAGGGGCTACACCTTC.